This T cell receptor (beta chain) was recovered during a study of shared clonotypes between healthy human individuals. TCRdb keeps only in-frame clones here, not all; method: immunoSEQ multiplex PCR. The table shows fewer than 500,000 clones, with 60% to 80% occurring only once. CDR1 is MDHEN and CDR2 is SYDVKM in the germline V gene. J was trimmed by 1 base and V by 8 bases; bases with no gene match: 16. This CDR3 region has 18 residues. Unsorted samples used tens of millions of PBMCs for genomic DNA. The sequence was collected from a woman aged 40 to 50 in good health. Some clones in this sample may be carry-over from other donors' samples. Sequenced material: PBMCs. This sequence joins TRBV28 and TRBJ2-7, with 11 bases fitting TRBD1. CDR3 amino acids: CASLPGGQGADGSYEQYF. The CDR3 nucleotides read TGTGCCAGCCTACCTGGCGGACAGGGGGCCGACGGGTCCTACGAGCAGTACTTC.